Shown below are 23 T cell receptor beta chains from a single sample sequenced in a study of OX40 agonist ivuxolimab in advanced cancers. Assay used: immunoSEQ multiplex PCR; TCRdb lists only in-frame clones, some missing. The data contain approximately 110,000 clones, less than 95% of them seen just once; the ten biggest clones take up approximately 0.81%. The sample in question was CD4+ or CD8+ T cells sorted from blood, obtained in a trial of the OX40 agonist ivuxolimab. The origin of the receptors is an adult with an advanced solid tumor such as melanoma, head and neck, liver or kidney cancer.

The J gene is TRBJ2-1, the V gene TRBV7-2, with TRBD1 matching over 10 bases. From germline, CDR1 is SGHTA and CDR2 FQGNSA. Trimming at V came to 1 base and at J to 5 bases, leaving 2 bases not matched to a gene. This CDR3 contains 15 residues. The CDR3 here is CASSLGGQGNNEQFF. In nucleotides, the CDR3 is TGTGCCAGCAGCTTAGGGGGACAGGGGAACAATGAGCAGTTCTTC.

The chain recombines TRBV4-1 with TRBJ2-1; TRBD1 is a possible D gene (6 bases). The germline V gene has CDR1 MGHRA and CDR2 YSYEKL. Between the trimmed V and J ends, which lost 2 bases and 7 bases, there was a span of 18 bases. This CDR3 has 16 residues. The CDR3 reads CASSQSSGQTPNEQFF. The CDR3 nucleotides read TGCGCCAGCAGCCAATCATCCGGACAGACACCAAATGAGCAGTTCTTC.

As for this clone: Other DNA sequences in the same sample also yield this CDR3. The chain employs TRBV5-1 and TRBJ2-5, with 7 bases that match TRBD1. The CDR3 extends over 15 amino acids. Germline CDR1 is SGHRS and CDR2 is YFSETQ. V was clipped by 1 base and J by 1 base; unmatched bases: 4. As DNA, the CDR3 is TGCGCCAGCAGCTTGACAGGGGCCCCCCAAGAGACCCAGTACTTC. Its translation: CASSLTGAPQETQYF.

The genes are TRBV28 and TRBJ1-5, with a weak D call TRBD1 (5 bases). V was trimmed by 8 bases and J by 0 bases, leaving 14 bases between them. This CDR3 comprises 15 residues. Germline-derived CDR1 and CDR2 are MDHEN and SYDVKM. The CDR3: CASREGQRSNQPQHF. In nucleotides, the CDR3 is TGTGCCAGCCGAGAGGGGCAGCGTAGCAATCAGCCCCAGCATTTT.

The chain carries TRBV18 and TRBJ1-5; D remains unclear. Per the germline V gene, CDR1 is KGHSH and CDR2 is LQKENI. V gave up 2 bases and J gave up 0 bases, with 8 bases separating them. This CDR3 comprises 15 residues. CDR3 sequence (DNA): TGTGCCAGCTCACCAGGGGTCCTTAGCAATCAGCCCCAGCATTTT. Encoded protein: CASSPGVLSNQPQHF.

The genes are TRBV7-3 and TRBJ2-1, with 9 positions matching TRBD1. V was clipped by 6 bases and J by 7 bases; unmatched bases: 10. There are 15 residues in the CDR3. Germline V gene sequence: CDR1 SGHTA, CDR2 FQGTGA. This chain's CDR3 is CASRQGQGYGNEQFF. CDR3 bases: TGTGCCAGCAGGCAGGGACAGGGCTATGGGAATGAGCAGTTCTTC. The variable domain in full, completed from reference TRBV7-3 and TRBJ2-1, reads GAGVSQTPSNKVTEKGKYVELRCDPISGHTALYWYRQSLGQGPEFLIYFQGTGAADDSGLPNDRFFAVRPEGSVSTLKIQRTERGDSAVYLCASRQGQGYGNEQFFGPGTRLTVL.

The chain links TRBV19 to TRBJ2-3, with 10 bases fitting TRBD2. J gave up 3 bases and V 5 bases, and 5 bases lay outside the gene matches. The CDR3 is 15 amino acids. Germline assignment: CDR1 LNHDA and CDR2 SQIVND (reference sequence). CDR3 DNA: TGTGCCAGTAGTCTAGCGGGAGAAAGAACAGATACGCAGTATTTT. Translated, it gives CASSLAGERTDTQYF.

This chain connects TRBV28 to TRBJ2-7; tentatively, D is TRBD2 (5 bases). The CDR3 runs to 16 residues. V lost 6 bases and J 0 bases, leaving 18 bases between the germline ends. Germline V lookup: CDR1 MDHEN, CDR2 SYDVKM. The DNA for the CDR3 is TGTGCCAGCAGAACTCGTCACGGGGTCAGCTCCTACGAGCAGTACTTC. Translation: CASRTRHGVSSYEQYF.

This clone has just a few counts. V is TRBV5-1 and J is TRBJ2-7; 7 nucleotides line up with TRBD1. The CDR3 sequence is 15 residues long. After removal of 4 bases from V and 3 bases from J, the junction contained 10 bases not matched to a gene. CDR1 and CDR2 from the germline V gene are SGHRS and YFSETQ. In DNA form, the CDR3 reads TGCGCCAGCAGCCTGGTCCAACAGGGGCTCTACGAGCAGTACTTC. The encoded protein is CASSLVQQGLYEQYF.

This rearrangement joins TRBV6-1 to TRBJ2-5; D is ambiguous. The germline V gene encodes CDR1 MNHNS and CDR2 SASEGT. V dropped 5 bases and J dropped 4 bases, with 8 bases sitting between them. The CDR3 runs to 12 residues. The CDR3 DNA reads TGTGCCAGCAGTCTACTCGGAGAGACCCAGTACTTC. Its translation is CASSLLGETQYF.

The chain combines TRBV5-1 with TRBJ1-1, with no clear D. CDR3 length equals 13 residues. Trimming pared 1 base from V and 5 bases from J, leaving 9 bases between. Germline-derived CDR1 and CDR2 are SGHRS and YFSETQ. The CDR3 loop reads CASSLNSPTEAFF. The CDR3 coding sequence is TGCGCCAGCAGCTTGAATTCGCCGACTGAAGCTTTCTTT.

The V gene is TRBV28, the J gene TRBJ2-7; D ambiguous. Trimming stripped 5 bases from V and 1 base from J, with 9 bases between. CDR3 length equals 13 residues. The germline CDR1 and CDR2 sequences are MDHEN and SYDVKM. The CDR3 DNA is TGTGCCAGCAGTACCTCGGTATCCTACGAGCAGTACTTC. It codes for CASSTSVSYEQYF.

The chain has TRBV13 and TRBJ2-3; no firm D call. Trimming shortened V by 4 bases and J by 4 bases, and 9 bases separated the two germline ends. CDR3 size: 13 residues. Germline CDR1 is PRHDT and CDR2 is FYEKMQ (reference sequence). CDR3 bases: TGTGCCAGCAGCTCCCGGACGGCAGATACGCAGTATTTT. Its translation is CASSSRTADTQYF.

V is TRBV28 and J is TRBJ2-5; the match to TRBD2 covers 7 bases. Germline trimming cut 1 base from V and 3 bases from J; bases unmatched to any gene: 5. Germline lookup yields CDR1 MDHEN and CDR2 SYDVKM. The CDR3 is made up of 15 amino acids. As DNA, the CDR3 is TGTGCCAGCAGTTTATTAGCGGGCTTAGAAGAGACCCAGTACTTC. Protein: CASSLLAGLEETQYF.

This clone was found once. The chain combines TRBV7-8 with TRBJ2-1; 15 nucleotides match TRBD2. This CDR3 has 16 residues. Germline CDR1 and CDR2: SGHVS and FQNEAQ. J lost 7 bases, V lost 5 bases, and 6 bases had no gene match. DNA of the CDR3: TGTGCCAGCAGCCGTCAGGGGACTAGCGGGAGGAATGAGCAGTTCTTC. Its translation: CASSRQGTSGRNEQFF.

The chain links TRBV18 to TRBJ1-5; D is undetermined. CDR3 length: 16 residues. Deletions cut 2 bases from V and 4 bases from J, with 15 bases between. Germline V gene data show CDR1 as KGHSH and CDR2 as LQKENI. The CDR3 here is CASSPGEVTSNQPQHF. The CDR3 nucleotides are TGTGCCAGCTCACCAGGGGAGGTGACCTCGAATCAGCCCCAGCATTTT.

The chain uses TRBV28 and TRBJ2-3; D is unresolved. Trimming shortened V by 0 bases and J by 0 bases, and 10 bases separated the two germline ends. Germline lookup yields CDR1 MDHEN and CDR2 SYDVKM. The CDR3 length is 16 residues. CDR3 bases: TGTGCCAGCAGTTTATGGGGGAATCCTAGCACAGATACGCAGTATTTT. Its protein is CASSLWGNPSTDTQYF.

This sequence joins TRBV19 and TRBJ1-2, with TRBD1 matching over 9 bases. CDR3 size: 19 residues. The J segment lost 2 bases and the V segment lost 7 bases, leaving 20 bases of the junction unmatched. CDR1 and CDR2 (germline): LNHDA, SQIVND (reference sequence). The CDR3 loop reads CASTIPGQGREKKNYGYTF. Written as DNA, the CDR3 is TGTGCCAGTACCATACCGGGACAGGGTCGAGAGAAGAAAAACTATGGCTACACCTTC.

The rearrangement joins TRBV7-8 to TRBJ2-5; maybe TRBD2 (6 bases). V was cut by 5 bases and J by 2 bases, with 12 bases left in between. The germline CDR1 and CDR2 sequences are SGHVS and FQNEAQ. This CDR3 has 14 residues. In DNA form, the CDR3 reads TGTGCCAGCAGCCACTACGGGACTCAAGAGACCCAGTACTTC. Translated: CASSHYGTQETQYF.

The chain couples TRBV10-1 to TRBJ2-2; TRBD2 is a possible D gene (6 bases). This CDR3 spans 15 amino acids. V lost 3 bases and J lost 5, with 13 bases in between. From germline, CDR1 is WNHNN and CDR2 SYGVQD (reference sequence). CDR3 in DNA: TGCGCCAGCAGTGAAGAGGCGGGATTGACCGGGGAGCTGTTTTTT. This encodes CASSEEAGLTGELFF.

The V gene is TRBV19, the J gene TRBJ1-1; D might be TRBD1 (5 bases). Trimming took off 1 base at V and 8 bases at J, with 11 bases between the two ends. The CDR3 consists of 13 residues. The germline V gene has CDR1 LNHDA and CDR2 SQIVND (reference sequence). The CDR3 is CASSIAGPGEAFF. The CDR3 bases are TGTGCCAGTAGTATAGCGGGGCCAGGCGAAGCTTTCTTT.

This clone was observed a single time. The chain joins TRBV4-1 to TRBJ2-7, with 8 bases matching TRBD1. This CDR3 has 17 amino acids. Germline V gene data show CDR1 as MGHRA and CDR2 as YSYEKL. The trim removed 0 bases at V and 6 bases at J, leaving 13 bases unmatched. This CDR3 is CASSQEFTGTGAGEQYF. Here the CDR3 DNA reads TGCGCCAGCAGCCAAGAATTCACTGGGACAGGCGCTGGCGAGCAGTACTTC.

The chain employs TRBV5-1 and TRBJ1-4; D gene ambiguous. Germline CDR1 SGHRS, CDR2 YFSETQ. V lost 9 bases and J lost 4, with 13 bases in between. CDR3 size: 13 residues. CDR3 DNA: TGCGCCACGTCGGTAGGAGATAATGAAAAACTGTTTTTT. Translating gives CATSVGDNEKLFF.